The clone carrying this T cell receptor beta chain was recorded at least ten times. Its antigen is currently unknown. Quantitative barcoded 5'-RACE was used to prepare TCR beta libraries. TCRdb reprocessed the 5' RACE reads with MiXCR, giving one entry per CDR3 protein. The sample records 200,000 to 250,000 distinct CDR3 sequences, roughly 10% being singletons. These data belong to a study of CD8 T cells in ankylosing spondylitis. Study outcomes and limitations: Earlier studies detected some motif variants in reactive arthritis synovial fluid and blood. Disease-linked clones displayed a CD8+ phenotype and appeared relatively rarely in peripheral blood. There was reportedly significant enrichment of clones that were disease-linked in matched ankylosing spondylitis synovial fluid.

Sequenced material: blood, either unsorted or a sorted T cell fraction (not recorded which). The sequence came from a male donor with ankylosing spondylitis or in good health (not recorded which).

For the CDR3, the DNA is TGTGCCAGCCGCCGGGAGCTGGACACCGGGGAGCTGTTTTTT. It is translated as CASRRELDTGELFF. The chain carries TRBV2 and TRBJ2-2; tentative D call: TRBD2 (6 bases). Trimming shortened V by 8 bases and J by 3 bases, and 13 bases separated the two germline ends. CDR3 length: 14 amino acids. Germline V CDR1 and CDR2: SNHLY, FYNNEI.